The rows below give T cell receptor beta chains drawn from one sample of a study of blood T cell repertoires in COVID-19. Measured with immunoSEQ multiplex PCR; TCRdb has only the in-frame clones, and not every one. The table lists some 310,000 clones, roughly nine tenths of them singletons. The sample was peripheral blood. The receptors here all came from a young woman with COVID-19, enrolled during active disease. Both conserved end residues are part of each CDR3. Clone sizes are given selectively: once, few, many, or a class where the clone is expanded.

length,V,J,size,CDR3
17,TRBV15,TRBJ2-3,-,CATSRDVFQGAGDTQYF
16,TRBV5-1,TRBJ2-7,-,CASSLAYSGSSYEQYF
14,TRBV28,TRBJ1-2,-,CASSLHEEGYGYTF
15,TRBV7-9,TRBJ1-4,once,CASSLGGQRWEKLFF
15,TRBV4-1,TRBJ1-2,-,CASSQKGQGLYGYTF
12,TRBV5-4,TRBJ1-1,once,CASSFGGPEAFF
16,TRBV10-3,TRBJ2-7,-,CAISGGRGERPYEQYF
14,TRBV6-5,TRBJ1-2,-,CASSSRQGYYGYTF
15,TRBV19,TRBJ2-1,-,CASSIASGVYNEQFF
13,TRBV12-3/TRBV12-4,TRBJ2-1,-,CASKTGEDNEQFF
11,TRBV5-6,TRBJ2-7,once,CASSTRGEQYF
13,TRBV3-1/TRBV3-2,TRBJ2-7,-,CASSPSAPYEQYF
17,TRBV28,TRBJ2-5,-,CASSSASLAGVQETQYF
12,TRBV19,TRBJ1-5,-,CASSIRDQPQHF
14,TRBV11-2,TRBJ2-7,-,CASSLGTIGYEQYF